This is a list of T cell receptor beta chains from one sample in a study of blood T cell repertoires in COVID-19. TCRdb keeps only in-frame clones here, not all; method: immunoSEQ multiplex PCR. The repertoire consists of fewer than 400,000 clones, with around 80% occurring once and the leading ten covering 3%. The sequenced sample consisted of peripheral blood. The source of these receptors is a man aged 25-45 years with active or convalescent COVID-19. Both conserved end residues are part of each CDR3. D genes are given only for firm matches. Some rows mark clone size as missing; the rest say once, few, many or name a class of expanded clone.

d_call j_call v_call clone_size cdr3_nt cdr3_aa
TRBD1 TRBJ1-2 TRBV18 . TGTGCCAGCTCACCTAAGGGGAAGGGGGCAGGAGGCTACACCTTC CASSPKGKGAGGYTF
. TRBJ2-1 TRBV24-1 few TGTGCCACCAGTCCACCAGGGAAAAATGGCTACAATGAGCAGTTCTTC CATSPPGKNGYNEQFF
. TRBJ2-1 TRBV28 . TGTGCCAGCAGATACAGGGGGGGTCAGTCCTACAATGAGCAGTTCTTC CASRYRGGQSYNEQFF
. TRBJ1-2 TRBV30 . TGTGCCTGGAGTGCCGGAGTCGGCTACACCTTC CAWSAGVGYTF
. TRBJ2-1 TRBV7-3 . TGTGCCAGCAGCTTAGGCCCGTACAATGAGCAGTTCTTC CASSLGPYNEQFF
. TRBJ1-6 TRBV7-6 . TGTGCCAGCAGCTTAGCTACAGGGCATAATTCACCCCTCCACTTT CASSLATGHNSPLHF
TRBD1 TRBJ1-5 TRBV2 . TGTGCCAGCAGAACTGAGGGGGCCGGTCAGCCCCAGCATTTT CASRTEGAGQPQHF
TRBD2 TRBJ2-2 TRBV5-1 . TGCGCCAGCAGCTCTCAGGGACTAGCGTCCACCGGGGAGCTGTTTTTT CASSSQGLASTGELFF
TRBD2 TRBJ2-7 TRBV2 once TGTGCCAGCAGCACCGGGACTAGCGGAGCGTACGAGCAGTACTTC CASSTGTSGAYEQYF
. TRBJ2-2 TRBV6-1 . TGTGCCAGCAGTGAAAAGGGGCGGACCGGGGAGCTGTTTTTT CASSEKGRTGELFF
TRBD1 TRBJ1-2 TRBV5-6 once TGTGCCACCAGGGACAGGGGAAATATTCGCTACACCTTC CATRDRGNIRYTF
TRBD1 TRBJ2-7 TRBV28 . TGTGCCAGCAGACCGACAGGGAGTATCTACGAGCAGTACTTC CASRPTGSIYEQYF
. TRBJ2-5 TRBV18 . TGTGCCAGCTCACCCCCGGTGTCGGGGGAGACCCAGTACTTC CASSPPVSGETQYF
. TRBJ1-2 TRBV2 . TGTGCCAGCACGGACACCTATGGCTACACCTTC CASTDTYGYTF
TRBD2 TRBJ2-3 TRBV5-1 . TGCGCCAGCAGCTTGGCCGTTAGCGGGGGAACAGATACGCAGTATTTT CASSLAVSGGTDTQYF
. TRBJ2-3 TRBV30 . TGTGCCTGGAGTACCCACCCTATTACGCAGTATTTT CAWSTHPITQYF
. TRBJ1-3 TRBV5-4 . TGTGCCAGCAGCGTCGCGAAGGGGGCTGGAAACACCATATATTTT CASSVAKGAGNTIYF
TRBD1 TRBJ1-2 TRBV7-3 . TGTGCCAGCAGCTTGAACCCAGGGGGCGATGGCTACACCTTC CASSLNPGGDGYTF
. TRBJ2-7 TRBV19 . TGTGCCAGTAGTGAACACAGGGTAGGCGAGCAGTACTTC CASSEHRVGEQYF
. TRBJ1-2 TRBV6-2/TRBV6-3 . TGTGCCAGCAGTTACTCGGTCAGGGCGGACGGCTACACCTTC CASSYSVRADGYTF
. TRBJ2-3 TRBV6-5 . TGTGCCAGCAAAATGGTTGGAGGCACAGATACGCAGTATTTT CASKMVGGTDTQYF
. TRBJ2-5 TRBV9 many TGTGCCAGCAGCGTAGGGACGGGGGAGACCCAGTACTTC CASSVGTGETQYF
TRBD1 TRBJ1-5 TRBV6-5 . TGTGCCAGCAGTAGGACAGGGGGCTACAATCAGCCCCAGCATTTT CASSRTGGYNQPQHF
TRBD2 TRBJ2-3 TRBV7-8 . TGTGCCAGCAGCCCCCCACGGGCTAGCGGAAAAGATACGCAGTATTTT CASSPPRASGKDTQYF